These 23 T cell receptor beta chains came from one sample sequenced in a study of cytotoxic CD8 clonotypes in ibrutinib-treated CLL. Profiled with immunoSEQ multiplex PCR; TCRdb holds only in-frame clones, not every one. The sample has around 97,000 clones; around four fifths are singletons. The sequencing here drew on PBMCs, taken after 12 months of ibrutinib treatment. The source is a human donor with chronic lymphocytic leukemia.

This rearrangement joins TRBV7-3 to TRBJ2-3; D call uncertain. With 6 bases removed from V and 0 bases from J, the gap between germline ends came to 7 bases. CDR1 and CDR2 (germline): SGHTA, FQGTGA. The CDR3 covers 13 residues. The DNA of the CDR3 is TGTGCCAGCAGTTCAGGAAGCACAGATACGCAGTATTTT. It encodes CASSSGSTDTQYF.

The chain uses TRBV7-3 and TRBJ2-2, with a tentative D call TRBD1 (5 bases). The germline gives CDR1 SGHTA, CDR2 FQGTGA. This CDR3 comprises 13 residues. Trimming took 6 bases from V and 5 from J, leaving 10 bases between them. The CDR3 loop is CASRGPTTGELFF. The CDR3 DNA follows: TGTGCCAGCAGGGGGCCAACTACCGGGGAGCTGTTTTTT.

This chain links TRBV6-5 with TRBJ2-2; perhaps TRBD1 as D (6 bases). Germline V gene data show CDR1 as MNHEY and CDR2 as SVGAGI. Trimming cost V 7 bases and J 2 bases, with 14 bases left between them. The CDR3 contains 15 residues. CDR3 amino acids: CASTRGKTNTGELFF. In nucleotides, the CDR3 is TGTGCCAGCACAAGGGGGAAAACCAACACCGGGGAGCTGTTTTTT.

The chain has TRBV6-1 and TRBJ1-3; the D is unclear. The V end lost 0 bases, the J end lost 4 bases, and 4 bases lay between the germline ends. Per the germline V gene, CDR1 is MNHNS and CDR2 is SASEGT. The CDR3 loop spans 13 amino acids. CDR3 DNA: TGTGCCAGCAGTGAAGCCACGGGAAACACCATATATTTT. Encoded protein: CASSEATGNTIYF.

The table lists this clone with a few counts. This chain connects TRBV7-2 to TRBJ1-1; no clear D gene. Trimming removed 2 bases at V and 1 base at J, with 5 bases between. Germline loops: CDR1 SGHTA, CDR2 FQGNSA. The CDR3 spans 13 residues. In DNA, the CDR3 is TGTGCCAGCAGCTTACTGTCGAACACTGAAGCTTTCTTT. Protein product: CASSLLSNTEAFF.

The gene calls are TRBV28 and TRBJ2-7; 7 nucleotides align to TRBD1. This CDR3 comprises 16 residues. Germline-derived CDR1 and CDR2 are MDHEN and SYDVKM. V was pared by 4 bases and J by 8 bases, with 17 bases of the junction left unmatched. CDR3 sequence reads: CASSSPPRQGPYKQYF. In DNA form, the CDR3 reads TGTGCCAGCAGTTCTCCGCCGCGACAGGGCCCTTATAAGCAGTACTTC. Drawing the rest from reference TRBV28 and TRBJ2-7, the complete variable domain is DVKVTQSSRYLVKRTGEKVFLECVQDMDHENMFWYRQDPGLGLRLIYFSYDVKMKEKGDIPEGYSVSREKKERFSLILESASTNQTSMYLCASSSPPRQGPYKQYFGPGTRLTVT.

The CDR3 region is CASSTRSGGGNEQFF. The DNA for the CDR3 is TGTGCCAGCAGCACTCGTAGCGGGGGAGGTAATGAGCAGTTCTTC. The genes are TRBV9 and TRBJ2-1; the match to TRBD2 covers 9 bases. Germline lookup yields CDR1 SGDLS and CDR2 YYNGEE. The CDR3 contains 15 residues. V trimming: 4 bases; J trimming: 7 bases; junction bases outside the gene matches: 9.

The rearrangement links TRBV19 to TRBJ2-7, with 10 bases aligning to TRBD1. CDR1 and CDR2 (germline): LNHDA, SQIVND (reference sequence). There are 15 residues in the CDR3. V lost 4 bases and J lost 4; bases outside the gene matches: 7. The CDR3 region is CASSRSGTGEYEQYF. The CDR3 DNA reads TGTGCCAGTAGTAGATCCGGGACAGGGGAATACGAGCAGTACTTC.

This clone came up a few times. The chain has TRBV7-2 and TRBJ1-6, with no clear D. This CDR3 spans 13 amino acids. Germline CDR1 reads SGHTA; CDR2 reads FQGNSA. The V end lost 0 bases, the J end lost 9 bases, and 6 bases lay between the germline ends. CDR3 in DNA: TGTGCCAGCAGCTTAGCGGAGCGTTCACCCCTCCACTTT. Translated: CASSLAERSPLHF.

The rearrangement uses TRBV28 and TRBJ1-1; 9 nucleotides line up with TRBD1. There are 16 residues in the CDR3. The V gene's germline CDR1 is MDHEN and CDR2 SYDVKM. J was trimmed by 11 bases and V by 4 bases; bases with no gene match: 17. CDR3 nucleotides: TGTGCCAGCAGTTCCGGGACAGGGCACCGGGTGGGGAAGGCTTTCTTT. Its protein product is CASSSGTGHRVGKAFF.

This chain joins TRBV11-3 and TRBJ2-2; a weak D match, TRBD1 (6 bases). Germline V gene lookup returns CDR1 SGHNT and CDR2 YENEEA. The V gene lost 6 bases and the J gene lost 3 bases, with 8 bases spanning the gap. The CDR3 covers 13 residues. Written as DNA, the CDR3 is TGTGCCAGCAGAACAGGGTACACCGGGGAGCTGTTTTTT. Amino acids: CASRTGYTGELFF.

CDR3 coding DNA: TGTGCCAGCAGCTCGACAGGGACGGCGACCCAGTACTTC. This gives the protein CASSSTGTATQYF. The V and J genes are TRBV7-7 and TRBJ2-5; the match to TRBD1 covers 7 bases. Germline loops: CDR1 SSHAT, CDR2 FNYEAQ (reference sequence). With V trimmed by 4 bases and J by 7 bases, 6 bases remained unmatched. The CDR3 spans 13 residues.

The chain couples TRBV9 to TRBJ2-1; a weak D match, TRBD2 (6 bases). The CDR3 is 15 amino acids. Looked up from germline, CDR1 is SGDLS and CDR2 is YYNGEE. Trimming removed 4 bases at V and 0 bases at J, with 11 bases between. Here the CDR3 reads CASSPRLGSYNEQFF. The CDR3 DNA is TGTGCCAGCAGCCCCCGACTAGGCTCCTACAATGAGCAGTTCTTC.

This clone is a singleton in its sample. The chain links TRBV5-5 to TRBJ2-7, with D perhaps matching TRBD1 (6 bases). Germline V gene data show CDR1 as SGHKS and CDR2 as YYEKEE (reference sequence). V was clipped by 4 bases and J by 13 bases, with 21 bases between them. The CDR3 totals 13 residues. The CDR3 DNA reads as TGTGCCAGCAGCACCCGGGACACTCGGAACTTCTACTTC. This encodes CASSTRDTRNFYF. The full variable domain, completed using reference TRBV5-5 and TRBJ2-7, is DAGVTQSPTHLIKTRGQQVTLRCSPISGHKSVSWYQQVLGQGPQFIFQYYEKEERGRGNFPDRFSARQFPNYSSELNVNALLLGDSALYLCASSTRDTRNFYFGPGTRLTVT.

The chain couples TRBV5-1 to TRBJ2-5; D is unclear. V lost 2 bases and J lost 3, with 8 bases in between. The CDR3 contains 13 residues. Germline-derived CDR1 and CDR2 are SGHRS and YFSETQ. The CDR3 nucleotides read TGCGCCAGCAGCTTTTCCCAGGAAGAGACCCAGTACTTC. This translates into CASSFSQEETQYF.

The chain is built from TRBV18 and TRBJ1-2; no clear D gene. V dropped 0 bases and J dropped 8 bases, with 13 bases sitting between them. The CDR3 is 14 amino acids. Germline V gene data show CDR1 as KGHSH and CDR2 as LQKENI. The CDR3: CASSPPVESGGYTF. The CDR3 coding sequence is TGTGCCAGCTCACCACCGGTAGAATCGGGAGGCTACACCTTC.

This clone was observed a few times. The genes are TRBV27 and TRBJ2-1; D possibly uses TRBD1 or TRBD2 (5 bases each). V was clipped by 2 bases and J by 6 bases, with 14 bases between them. Germline assignment: CDR1 MNHEY and CDR2 SMNVEV (reference sequence). The CDR3 consists of 15 residues. The CDR3 here is CASSLLGAFINEQFF. The DNA of the CDR3 is TGTGCCAGCAGTTTACTCGGGGCCTTTATCAATGAGCAGTTCTTC.

The gene calls are TRBV18 and TRBJ1-5; no reliable D call. V dropped 2 bases and J dropped 4 bases, with 24 bases sitting between them. Looked up from germline, CDR1 is KGHSH and CDR2 is LQKENI. The CDR3 is made up of 19 amino acids. CDR3 amino acids: CASSPYPVFEAGENQPQHF. The CDR3 DNA is TGTGCCAGCTCACCATACCCCGTGTTTGAGGCGGGAGAAAATCAGCCCCAGCATTTT. The variable domain in full, completed from reference TRBV18 and TRBJ1-5, reads NAGVMQNPRHLVRRRGQEARLRCSPMKGHSHVYWYRQLPEEGLKFMVYLQKENIIDESGMPKERFSAEFPKEGPSILRIQQVVRGDSAAYFCASSPYPVFEAGENQPQHFGDGTRLSIL.

This clone has more than one count but fewer than ten. The V call is TRBV9, the J call TRBJ1-6; TRBD1 matches 7 bases. Germline V gene data show CDR1 as SGDLS and CDR2 as YYNGEE. This CDR3 spans 14 amino acids. The V and J ends lost 2 bases and 5 bases, in that order; junction bases with no gene match: 1. The CDR3 region has the DNA TGTGCCAGCAGCGTCAGGGGGGATAATTCACCCCTCCACTTT. Translation gives CASSVRGDNSPLHF.

This clone was found once. The chain couples TRBV7-2 to TRBJ2-5; no reliable D call. Trimming shortened V by 5 bases and J by 4 bases, and 14 bases separated the two germline ends. Germline V gene lookup returns CDR1 SGHTA and CDR2 FQGNSA. CDR3 length: 14 amino acids. CDR3 bases: TGTGCCAGCAGCCCCCGGGTCGGCCGAGAGACCCAGTACTTC. Protein sequence: CASSPRVGRETQYF.

The chain combines TRBV7-8 with TRBJ1-1, with D perhaps TRBD1 (5 bases). Germline V gene data show CDR1 as SGHVS and CDR2 as FQNEAQ. Trimming pared 4 bases from V and 1 base from J, leaving 10 bases between. The CDR3 has 14 residues. CDR3 sequence: CASSSPGQNTEAFF. The CDR3 nucleotides are TGTGCCAGCAGCTCTCCCGGACAGAACACTGAAGCTTTCTTT.

This chain links TRBV6-1 with TRBJ2-3; D gene ambiguous. The CDR3 sequence is 13 residues long. V was clipped by 5 bases and J by 3 bases, with 9 bases between them. CDR1 is MNHNS and CDR2 is SASEGT in the germline V gene. The CDR3 is CASSMLGTDTQYF. The CDR3 DNA reads as TGTGCCAGCAGTATGTTAGGAACAGATACGCAGTATTTT.

This chain uses TRBV14 with TRBJ2-1; possible D gene TRBD1, 5 bases. There are 14 residues in the CDR3. V was shortened by 3 bases and J by 6 bases, with 12 bases between the two germline ends. CDR1 is SGHDN, CDR2 FVKESK, per germline. The DNA for the CDR3 is TGTGCCAGCAGCCAGGCAGGGAAGGTCAATGAGCAGTTCTTC. Protein product: CASSQAGKVNEQFF.